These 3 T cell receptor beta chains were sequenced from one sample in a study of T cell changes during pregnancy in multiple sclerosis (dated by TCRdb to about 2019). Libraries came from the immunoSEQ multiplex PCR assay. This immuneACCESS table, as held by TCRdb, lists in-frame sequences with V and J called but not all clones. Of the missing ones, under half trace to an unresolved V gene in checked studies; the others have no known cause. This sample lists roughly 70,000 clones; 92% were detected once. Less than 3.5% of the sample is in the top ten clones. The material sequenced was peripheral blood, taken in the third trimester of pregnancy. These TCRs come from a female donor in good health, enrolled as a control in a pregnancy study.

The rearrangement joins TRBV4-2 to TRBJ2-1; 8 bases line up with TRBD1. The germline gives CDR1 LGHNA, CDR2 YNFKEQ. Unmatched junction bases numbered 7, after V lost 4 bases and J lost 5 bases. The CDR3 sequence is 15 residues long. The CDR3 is CASSLTTGEDNEQFF. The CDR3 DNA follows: TGTGCCAGCAGCCTGACGACAGGGGAAGACAATGAGCAGTTCTTC.

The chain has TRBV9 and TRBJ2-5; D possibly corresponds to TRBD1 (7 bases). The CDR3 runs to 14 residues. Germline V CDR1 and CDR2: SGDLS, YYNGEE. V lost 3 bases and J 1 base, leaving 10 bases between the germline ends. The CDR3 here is CASSAGGLQETQYF. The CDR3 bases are TGTGCCAGCAGCGCAGGGGGACTCCAAGAGACCCAGTACTTC.

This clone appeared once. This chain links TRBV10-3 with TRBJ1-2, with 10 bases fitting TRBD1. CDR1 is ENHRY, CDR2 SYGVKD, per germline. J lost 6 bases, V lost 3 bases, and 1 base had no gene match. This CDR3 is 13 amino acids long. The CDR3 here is CAISEGTGDGYTF. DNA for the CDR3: TGTGCCATCAGTGAAGGGACAGGGGATGGCTACACCTTC.